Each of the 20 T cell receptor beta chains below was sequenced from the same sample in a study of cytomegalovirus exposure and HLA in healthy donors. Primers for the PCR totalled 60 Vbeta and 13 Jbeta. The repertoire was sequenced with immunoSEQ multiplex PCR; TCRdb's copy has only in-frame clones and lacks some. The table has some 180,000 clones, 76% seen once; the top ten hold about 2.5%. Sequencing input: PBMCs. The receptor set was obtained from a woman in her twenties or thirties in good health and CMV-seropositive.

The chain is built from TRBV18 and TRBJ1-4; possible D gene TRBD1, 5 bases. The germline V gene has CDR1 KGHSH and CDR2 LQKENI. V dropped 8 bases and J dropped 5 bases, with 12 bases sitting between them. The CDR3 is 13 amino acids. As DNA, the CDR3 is TGTGCCAGCGAACGGGGGGAGAATGAAAAACTGTTTTTT. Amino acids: CASERGENEKLFF.

CDR3 region: CASSHWTSGSYEQYF. Written as DNA, the CDR3 is TGTGCCAGCAGCCACTGGACTAGCGGGTCCTACGAGCAGTACTTC. The V and J genes are TRBV14 and TRBJ2-7, with TRBD2 matching 11 bases. The CDR3 loop spans 15 amino acids. Germline CDR1 and CDR2: SGHDN and FVKESK. V gave up 3 bases and J gave up 1 base; unmatched junction bases: 2.

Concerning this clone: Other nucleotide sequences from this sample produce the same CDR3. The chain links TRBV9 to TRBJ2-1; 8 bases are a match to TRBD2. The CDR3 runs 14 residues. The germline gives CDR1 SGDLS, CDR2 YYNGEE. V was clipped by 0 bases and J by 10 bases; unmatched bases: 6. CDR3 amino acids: CASSVAGLAGEQFF. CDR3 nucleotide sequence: TGTGCCAGCAGCGTAGCTGGACTAGCCGGAGAGCAGTTCTTC.

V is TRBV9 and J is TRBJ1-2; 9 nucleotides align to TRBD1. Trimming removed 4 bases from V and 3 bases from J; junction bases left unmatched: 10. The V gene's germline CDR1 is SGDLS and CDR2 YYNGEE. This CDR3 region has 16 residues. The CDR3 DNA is TGTGCCAGCAGCCTCTTCGGGACAGGGCTGGACTATGGCTACACCTTC. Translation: CASSLFGTGLDYGYTF.

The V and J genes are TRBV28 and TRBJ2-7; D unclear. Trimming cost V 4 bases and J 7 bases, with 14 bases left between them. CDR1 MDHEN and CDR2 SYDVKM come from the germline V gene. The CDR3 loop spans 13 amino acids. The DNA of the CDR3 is TGTGCCAGCAGTTCCCCACCCGCTAAGGAGCAGTACTTC. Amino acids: CASSSPPAKEQYF.

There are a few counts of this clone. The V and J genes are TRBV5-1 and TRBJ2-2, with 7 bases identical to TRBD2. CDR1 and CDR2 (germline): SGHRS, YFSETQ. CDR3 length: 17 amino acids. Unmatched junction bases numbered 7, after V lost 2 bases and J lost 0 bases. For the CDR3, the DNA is TGCGCCAGCAGCTTCTTTGGCGGGGGAGCGAACACCGGGGAGCTGTTTTTT. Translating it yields CASSFFGGGANTGELFF. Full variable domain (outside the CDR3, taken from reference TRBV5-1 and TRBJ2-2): KAGVTQTPRYLIKTRGQQVTLSCSPISGHRSVSWYQQTPGQGLQFLFEYFSETQRNKGNFPGRFSGRQFSNSRSEMNVSTLELGDSALYLCASSFFGGGANTGELFFGEGSRLTVL.

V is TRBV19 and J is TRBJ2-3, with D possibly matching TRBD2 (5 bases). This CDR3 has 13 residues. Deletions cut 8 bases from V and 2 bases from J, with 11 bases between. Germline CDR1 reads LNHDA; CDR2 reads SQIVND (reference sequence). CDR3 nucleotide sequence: TGTGCCAGTGCCCCCCGGGACACAGATACGCAGTATTTT. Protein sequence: CASAPRDTDTQYF. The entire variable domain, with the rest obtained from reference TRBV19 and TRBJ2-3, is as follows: DGGITQSPKYLFRKEGQNVTLSCEQNLNHDAMYWYRQDPGQGLRLIYYSQIVNDFQKGDIAEGYSVSREKKESFPLTVTSAQKNPTAFYLCASAPRDTDTQYFGPGTRLTVL.

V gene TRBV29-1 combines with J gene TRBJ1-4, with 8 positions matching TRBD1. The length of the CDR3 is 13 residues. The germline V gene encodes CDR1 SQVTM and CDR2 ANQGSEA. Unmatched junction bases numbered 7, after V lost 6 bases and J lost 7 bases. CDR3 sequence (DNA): TGCAGCGTCTACGGGACAGGCAGTGAAAAACTGTTTTTT. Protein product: CSVYGTGSEKLFF. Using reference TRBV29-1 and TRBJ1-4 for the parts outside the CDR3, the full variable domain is SAVISQKPSRDICQRGTSLTIQCQVDSQVTMMFWYRQQPGQSLTLIATANQGSEATYESGFVIDKFPISRPNLTFSTLTVSNMSPEDSSIYLCSVYGTGSEKLFFGSGTQLSVL.

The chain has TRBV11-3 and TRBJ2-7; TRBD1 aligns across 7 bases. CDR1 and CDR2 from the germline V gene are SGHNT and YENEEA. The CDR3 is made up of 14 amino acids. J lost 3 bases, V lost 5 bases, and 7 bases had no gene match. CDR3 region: CASSPPTGIYEQYF. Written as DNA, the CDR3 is TGTGCCAGCAGCCCACCGACAGGGATCTACGAGCAGTACTTC.

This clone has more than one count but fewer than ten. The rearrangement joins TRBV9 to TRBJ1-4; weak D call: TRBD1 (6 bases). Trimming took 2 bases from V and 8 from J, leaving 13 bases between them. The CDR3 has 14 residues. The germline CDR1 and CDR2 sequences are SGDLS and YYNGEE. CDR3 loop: CASSVGGGGEKLFF. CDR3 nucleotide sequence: TGTGCCAGCAGCGTGGGCGGCGGGGGCGAAAAACTGTTTTTT.

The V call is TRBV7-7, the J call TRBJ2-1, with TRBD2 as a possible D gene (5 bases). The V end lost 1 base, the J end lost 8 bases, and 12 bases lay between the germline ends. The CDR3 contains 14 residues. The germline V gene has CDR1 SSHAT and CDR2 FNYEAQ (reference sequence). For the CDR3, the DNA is TGTGCCAGCAGCTTAGGGACTCGCGCGGATGAGCAGTTCTTC. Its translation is CASSLGTRADEQFF.

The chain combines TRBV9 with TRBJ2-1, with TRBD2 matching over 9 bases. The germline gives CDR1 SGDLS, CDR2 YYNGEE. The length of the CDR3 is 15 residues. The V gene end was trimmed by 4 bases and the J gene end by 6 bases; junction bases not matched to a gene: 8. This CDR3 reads CASSPKRGVGNEQFF. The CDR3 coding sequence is TGTGCCAGCAGCCCGAAGCGGGGGGTGGGCAATGAGCAGTTCTTC.

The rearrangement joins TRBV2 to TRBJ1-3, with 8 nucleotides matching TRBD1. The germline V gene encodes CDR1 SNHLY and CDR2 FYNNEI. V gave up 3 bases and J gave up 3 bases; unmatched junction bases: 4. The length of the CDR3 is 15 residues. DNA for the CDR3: TGTGCCAGCAGTGATGGTACAGGGGGTGGAAACACCATATATTTT. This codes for CASSDGTGGGNTIYF. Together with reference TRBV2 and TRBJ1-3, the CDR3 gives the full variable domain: EPEVTQTPSHQVTQMGQEVILRCVPISNHLYFYWYRQILGQKVEFLVSFYNNEISEKSEIFDDQFSVERPDGSNFTLKIRSTKLEDSAMYFCASSDGTGGGNTIYFGEGSWLTVV.

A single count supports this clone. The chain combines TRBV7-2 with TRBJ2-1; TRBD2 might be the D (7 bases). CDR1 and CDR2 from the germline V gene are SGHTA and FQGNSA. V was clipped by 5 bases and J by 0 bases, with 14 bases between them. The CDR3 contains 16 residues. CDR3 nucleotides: TGTGCCAGCAGCCCAATAGGGGGGGTCTCCTACAATGAGCAGTTCTTC. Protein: CASSPIGGVSYNEQFF.

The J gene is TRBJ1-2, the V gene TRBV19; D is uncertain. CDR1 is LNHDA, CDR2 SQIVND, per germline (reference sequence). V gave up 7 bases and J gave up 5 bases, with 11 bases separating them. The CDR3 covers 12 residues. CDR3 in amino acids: CASKRGKYGYTF. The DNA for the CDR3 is TGTGCCAGTAAACGGGGAAAGTATGGCTACACCTTC.

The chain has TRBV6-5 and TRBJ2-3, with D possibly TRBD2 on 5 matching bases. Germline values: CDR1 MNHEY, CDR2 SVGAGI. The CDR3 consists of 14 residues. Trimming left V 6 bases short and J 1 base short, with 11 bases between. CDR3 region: CASSILAGTDTQYF. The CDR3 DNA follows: TGTGCCAGCAGCATCCTAGCCGGCACAGATACGCAGTATTTT.

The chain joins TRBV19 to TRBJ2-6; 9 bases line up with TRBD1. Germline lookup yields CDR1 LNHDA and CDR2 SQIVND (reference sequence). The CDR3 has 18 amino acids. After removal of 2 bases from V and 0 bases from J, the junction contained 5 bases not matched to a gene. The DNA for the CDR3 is TGTGCCAGTAGTATATTTGGGACAGGGACCTCTGGGGCCAACGTCCTGACTTTC. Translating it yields CASSIFGTGTSGANVLTF.

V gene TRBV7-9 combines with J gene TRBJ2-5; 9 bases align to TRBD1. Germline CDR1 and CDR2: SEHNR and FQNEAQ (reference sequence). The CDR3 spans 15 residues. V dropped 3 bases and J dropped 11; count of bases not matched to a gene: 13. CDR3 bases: TGTGCCAGCAGCTTGGGGACAGGGTATTCGAGGGAGCAGTACTTC. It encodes CASSLGTGYSREQYF.

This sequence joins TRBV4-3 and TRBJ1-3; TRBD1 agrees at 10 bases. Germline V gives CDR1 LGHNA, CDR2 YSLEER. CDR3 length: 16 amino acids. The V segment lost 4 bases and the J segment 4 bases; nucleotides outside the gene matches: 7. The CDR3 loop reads CASSRSRQGAGNTIYF. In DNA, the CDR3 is TGCGCCAGCAGCCGCAGTAGACAGGGGGCGGGAAACACCATATATTTT.

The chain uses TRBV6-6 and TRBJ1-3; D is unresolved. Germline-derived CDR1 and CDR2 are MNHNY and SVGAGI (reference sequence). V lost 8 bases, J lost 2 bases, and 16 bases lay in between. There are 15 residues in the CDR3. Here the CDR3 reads CASQREPYPGNTIYF. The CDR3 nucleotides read TGTGCCAGCCAACGGGAGCCTTACCCTGGAAACACCATATATTTT.